The next 23 T cell receptor beta chains were all read from a single sample in a study of a mutant IDH1 vaccine in newly diagnosed glioma. Time point in this sample: week 35, safety follow-up. Vaccinated patients received 300 ug of mutant IDH1 20-mer peptide per dose, with topical imiquimod. TCRdb's table, derived via immunoSEQ multiplex PCR, lists solely in-frame clones and lacks some. The sample carries about 64,000 clones, 74% recorded once. Their cognate antigens are unknown. This specimen consisted of PBMCs, obtained from a glioma patient whose treatment included an IDH1 peptide vaccine. The receptor set was obtained from a man aged 45-60 years with glioma.

V is TRBV6-1 and J is TRBJ2-3; 9 bases match TRBD1. The CDR3 covers 15 residues. Looked up from germline, CDR1 is MNHNS and CDR2 is SASEGT. V lost 2 bases and J lost 4; bases outside the gene matches: 4. The CDR3 DNA is TGTGCCAGCAGTGAACAGGGGACAGGGTCAGATACGCAGTATTTT. Translated: CASSEQGTGSDTQYF.

This clone has just a few counts. The rearrangement uses TRBV5-8 and TRBJ2-5; D may be TRBD2 (5 bases). V was trimmed by 4 bases and J by 3 bases, leaving 7 bases between them. This CDR3 comprises 12 residues. Germline CDR1 is SGHTS and CDR2 is YDEGEE. Here the CDR3 DNA reads TGTGCCAGCAGCCACGGGGAAGAGACCCAGTACTTC. This sequence encodes CASSHGEETQYF.

This sequence joins TRBV4-2 and TRBJ1-1; D might be TRBD1 (6 bases). V shed 1 base and J shed 2 bases, with 11 bases lying between them. This CDR3 spans 15 amino acids. Germline V gives CDR1 LGHNA, CDR2 YNFKEQ. Here the CDR3 DNA reads TGTGCCAGCAGCCAAGTAAGGGGGTTAAACACTGAAGCTTTCTTT. This sequence encodes CASSQVRGLNTEAFF.

The gene calls are TRBV7-9 and TRBJ2-7; 8 bases agree with TRBD1. CDR3 length equals 15 residues. Per germline, CDR1 SEHNR and CDR2 FQNEAQ (reference sequence). V was clipped by 5 bases and J by 1 base; unmatched bases: 7. The CDR3 bases are TGTGCCAGCAGCCCCTCGGGGGACAGGTCCTACGAGCAGTACTTC. Its translation is CASSPSGDRSYEQYF.

The V call is TRBV6-1, the J call TRBJ1-1; 8 bases line up with TRBD1. The CDR3 has 15 residues. V shed 4 bases, J shed 3 bases, and the junction held 7 bases outside the gene matches. Germline assignment: CDR1 MNHNS and CDR2 SASEGT. CDR3 in amino acids: CASSAWTGSDTEAFF. CDR3 DNA sequence: TGTGCCAGCAGTGCCTGGACAGGGTCGGACACTGAAGCTTTCTTT.

The chain joins TRBV6-5 to TRBJ1-1; D not certain. Germline V CDR1 and CDR2: MNHEY, SVGAGI. Trimming took 2 bases from V and 3 from J, leaving 7 bases between them. This CDR3 is 13 amino acids long. CDR3 in amino acids: CASSYRDDTEAFF. DNA for the CDR3: TGTGCCAGCAGTTACAGGGATGACACTGAAGCTTTCTTT.

V is TRBV10-3 and J is TRBJ2-5; maybe TRBD2 (6 bases). The CDR3 runs to 12 residues. Deletions cut 8 bases from V and 5 bases from J, with 12 bases between. Germline V gene sequence: CDR1 ENHRY, CDR2 SYGVKD. The CDR3 DNA sequence: TGTGCCATCGGTACTAGCCCGGAGACCCAGTACTTC. This gives the protein CAIGTSPETQYF.

This chain links TRBV14 with TRBJ1-4, with a weak D call TRBD1 (5 bases). The V and J ends lost 2 bases and 4 bases respectively, with 14 bases between them. The germline V gene has CDR1 SGHDN and CDR2 FVKESK. The CDR3 spans 16 residues. The CDR3 loop is CASSQLGGWSNEKLFF. In DNA form, the CDR3 reads TGTGCCAGCAGCCAACTTGGGGGGTGGAGTAATGAAAAACTGTTTTTT.

A few counts support this clone. The CDR3 protein is CASIPGGMGEAFF. Written as DNA, the CDR3 is TGTGCCAGCATCCCGGGGGGGATGGGTGAAGCTTTCTTT. The rearrangement joins TRBV5-6 to TRBJ1-1, with D possibly TRBD1 on 5 matching bases. Germline CDR1 is SGHDT and CDR2 is YYEEEE. Trimming left V 6 bases short and J 7 bases short, with 16 bases between. CDR3 length equals 13 residues.

The chain employs TRBV4-1 and TRBJ2-7; D remains unclear. The CDR3 spans 14 residues. V shed 1 base and J shed 2 bases, with 9 bases lying between them. Germline V CDR1 and CDR2: MGHRA, YSYEKL. DNA of the CDR3: TGCGCCAGCAGCCAAGGGGGAAGGGCCTACGAGCAGTACTTC. Its protein product is CASSQGGRAYEQYF.

This chain joins TRBV20-1 and TRBJ1-1; possible D gene TRBD1, 5 bases. This CDR3 has 11 amino acids. Germline assignment: CDR1 DFQATT and CDR2 SNEGSKA (reference sequence). The ends were cut back, 4 bases at V and 11 bases at J, with 14 bases in the middle. The CDR3 sequence is CSATGTSLAFF. The CDR3 coding sequence is TGCAGTGCTACCGGGACCTCCTTGGCTTTCTTT.

The chain is built from TRBV7-9 and TRBJ1-2; D is unclear. The germline V and J ends were trimmed by 5 bases and 4 bases, with 8 bases remaining between them. Germline V CDR1 and CDR2: SEHNR, FQNEAQ (reference sequence). The CDR3 is made up of 12 amino acids. CDR3 nucleotide sequence: TGTGCCAGCAGCCCTACCTCCTATGGCTACACCTTC. Its translation is CASSPTSYGYTF.

This rearrangement joins TRBV7-2 to TRBJ1-5; D is unresolved. The CDR3 contains 15 residues. The germline V gene encodes CDR1 SGHTA and CDR2 FQGNSA. V was trimmed by 2 bases and J by 5 bases, leaving 13 bases between them. CDR3 amino acids: CASSLRSSEHQPQHF. The CDR3, as DNA: TGTGCCAGCAGCTTAAGGTCTTCTGAACATCAGCCCCAGCATTTT.

The chain combines TRBV19 with TRBJ2-5; D is perhaps TRBD1 (5 bases). The CDR3 is 13 amino acids. The germline V and J ends were trimmed by 3 bases and 5 bases, with 10 bases remaining between them. Germline CDR1 and CDR2: LNHDA and SQIVND (reference sequence). The chain's CDR3 is CASSIQGSETQYF. Here the CDR3 DNA reads TGTGCCAGTAGTATTCAGGGCAGTGAGACCCAGTACTTC.

This clone ranks as medium-sized. The gene calls are TRBV6-5 and TRBJ1-5; tentative D call: TRBD1 (6 bases). Trimming stripped 8 bases from V and 4 bases from J, with 18 bases between. This CDR3 has 15 residues. CDR1 is MNHEY and CDR2 is SVGAGI in the germline V gene. Here the CDR3 DNA reads TGTGCCAGCGCCCTAACCGGGACACCAAATCAGCCCCAGCATTTT. This encodes CASALTGTPNQPQHF.

The chain recombines TRBV2 with TRBJ2-5; TRBD2 aligns across 11 bases. V dropped 6 bases and J dropped 4; count of bases not matched to a gene: 7. This CDR3 comprises 15 residues. Looked up from germline, CDR1 is SNHLY and CDR2 is FYNNEI. As DNA, the CDR3 is TGTGCCAGCAGGAGGCTAGCGGGGGGCGGAGAGACCCAGTACTTC. It specifies CASRRLAGGGETQYF.

This chain connects TRBV30 to TRBJ2-3, with TRBD1 matching over 11 bases. The CDR3 loop spans 14 amino acids. The trim removed 0 bases at V and 5 bases at J, leaving 1 base unmatched. CDR1 and CDR2 from the germline V gene are GTSNPN and SVGIG (reference sequence). The CDR3 region is CAWSVGQGEDTQYF. The CDR3 DNA is TGTGCCTGGAGTGTGGGACAGGGGGAAGATACGCAGTATTTT. The full variable domain, completed using reference TRBV30 and TRBJ2-3, is SQTIHQWPATLVQPVGSPLSLECTVEGTSNPNLYWYRQAAGRGLQLLFYSVGIGQISSEVPQNLSASRPQDRQFILSSKKLLLSDSGFYLCAWSVGQGEDTQYFGPGTRLTVL.

The V and J genes are TRBV27 and TRBJ2-7; the match to TRBD1 covers 8 bases. CDR3 size: 15 residues. Trimming removed 5 bases from V and 1 base from J; junction bases left unmatched: 7. Germline V lookup: CDR1 MNHEY, CDR2 SMNVEV (reference sequence). In nucleotides, the CDR3 is TGTGCCAGCAGTGCTCGACAGGGGACTTCCTACGAGCAGTACTTC. This gives the protein CASSARQGTSYEQYF.

This clone showed up just once. The V call is TRBV28, the J call TRBJ2-7; 9 bases are shared with TRBD1. This CDR3 comprises 22 residues. Germline-derived CDR1 and CDR2 are MDHEN and SYDVKM. V lost 2 bases, J lost 0 bases, and 23 bases stayed unmatched. The CDR3 spells CASSLAFPRDRVPTQSSYEQYF. The CDR3 region has the DNA TGTGCCAGCAGTTTAGCGTTCCCCCGGGACAGGGTTCCTACCCAAAGCTCCTACGAGCAGTACTTC.

This sequence joins TRBV30 and TRBJ1-4; tentative D call: TRBD1 (6 bases). The CDR3 totals 16 residues. Germline V gene lookup returns CDR1 GTSNPN and CDR2 SVGIG (reference sequence). Trimming stripped 4 bases from V and 4 bases from J, with 19 bases between. The CDR3 here is CAWIPPGANINEKLFF. The CDR3 DNA sequence: TGTGCCTGGATCCCCCCAGGGGCCAATATTAATGAAAAACTGTTTTTT.

This clone was observed once. The chain is built from TRBV19 and TRBJ2-5, with no clear D. The germline V and J ends were trimmed by 2 bases and 4 bases, with 23 bases remaining between them. Germline V lookup: CDR1 LNHDA, CDR2 SQIVND (reference sequence). There are 18 residues in the CDR3. CDR3 bases: TGTGCCAGTAGTATAAGAAGAATGACCGTCCCCTTCCCAGAGACCCAGTACTTC. It encodes CASSIRRMTVPFPETQYF.

This clone was seen more than once but under ten times. The rearrangement uses TRBV29-1 and TRBJ2-1, with 7 nucleotides matching TRBD2. CDR1 is SQVTM and CDR2 is ANQGSEA in the germline V gene. There are 14 residues in the CDR3. J lost 9 bases, V lost 2 bases, and 10 bases had no gene match. Here the CDR3 reads CSVESQRGWGEQFF. The CDR3 DNA reads TGCAGCGTTGAATCCCAGCGGGGATGGGGTGAGCAGTTCTTC.

Comments on this clone: In the same sample, other DNA sequences code for this CDR3. The CDR3, as DNA: TGTGCCAGCAGCCCCCGGATCACCGGGGAGCTGTTTTTT. It specifies CASSPRITGELFF. The chain employs TRBV7-2 and TRBJ2-2; no clear D gene. The V end lost 5 bases, the J end lost 4 bases, and 8 bases lay between the germline ends. The CDR3 covers 13 residues. Germline V gene lookup returns CDR1 SGHTA and CDR2 FQGNSA.